This TCR beta chain comes out of a study of cytomegalovirus exposure and HLA in healthy donors. The study ran its PCR with 60 Vbeta and 13 Jbeta primers. Measured with immunoSEQ multiplex PCR; TCRdb has only the in-frame clones, and not every one. The sample includes about 150,000 clones, 65% to 80% of them seen just once. V trimming: 3 bases; J trimming: 11 bases; junction bases outside the gene matches: 6. Germline CDR1 is MNHNS and CDR2 is SASEGT. The CDR3 runs to 13 residues. This TCR was sampled from a woman aged 40 to 49 in good health and CMV-seronegative. Material for sequencing was PBMCs. J is TRBJ2-3 and V is TRBV6-1, with 9 bases identical to TRBD2. CDR3 coding DNA: TGTGCCAGCAGTGAGCGGGGGGGCCTCATGCAGTATTTT. Protein sequence: CASSERGGLMQYF.